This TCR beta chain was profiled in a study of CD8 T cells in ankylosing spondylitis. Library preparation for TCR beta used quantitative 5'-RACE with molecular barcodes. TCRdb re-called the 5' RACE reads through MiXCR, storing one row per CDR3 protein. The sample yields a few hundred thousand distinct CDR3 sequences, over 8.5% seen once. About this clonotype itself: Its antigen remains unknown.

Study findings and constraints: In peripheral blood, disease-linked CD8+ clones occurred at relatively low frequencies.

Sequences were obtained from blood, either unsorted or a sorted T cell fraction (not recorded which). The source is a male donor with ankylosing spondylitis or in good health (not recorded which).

The CDR3 protein is CASSHYWTGNQPQHF. DNA of the CDR3: TGCGCCAGCAGCCATTATTGGACAGGTAATCAGCCCCAGCATTTT. The genes are TRBV4-1 and TRBJ1-5; TRBD1 agrees at 7 bases. After removal of 3 bases from V and 4 bases from J, the junction contained 6 bases not matched to a gene. The CDR3 sequence is 15 residues long. Germline lookup yields CDR1 MGHRA and CDR2 YSYEKL.